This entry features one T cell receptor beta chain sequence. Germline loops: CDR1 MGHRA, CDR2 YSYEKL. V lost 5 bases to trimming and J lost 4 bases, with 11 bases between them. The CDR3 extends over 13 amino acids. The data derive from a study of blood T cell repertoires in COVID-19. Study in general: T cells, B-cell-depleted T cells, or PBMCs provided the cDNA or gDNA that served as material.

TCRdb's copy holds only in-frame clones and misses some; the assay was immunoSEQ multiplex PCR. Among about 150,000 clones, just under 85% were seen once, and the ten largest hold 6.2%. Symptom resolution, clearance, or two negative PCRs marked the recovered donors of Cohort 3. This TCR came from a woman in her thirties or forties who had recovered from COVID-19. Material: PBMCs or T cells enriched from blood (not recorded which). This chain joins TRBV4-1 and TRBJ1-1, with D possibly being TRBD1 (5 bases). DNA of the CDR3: TGCGCCAGCAGCTTCAGGGATCGCACTGAAGCTTTCTTT. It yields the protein CASSFRDRTEAFF.